The clone carrying this TCR beta chain came up a few times. What it binds is unknown. The CDR3 is 15 amino acids. V was shortened by 5 bases and J by 4 bases, with 17 bases between the two germline ends. Germline V gene data show CDR1 as MDHEN and CDR2 as SYDVKM. This record comes from a study of vaccination effects on CD4 cells after COVID-19. Under the ViraFEST assay, PBMC were stimulated with viral peptide pools so that antigen-specific CD4+ T cells expanded. Sequencing was performed afterwards. Following culture for about ten days, CD4+ T cells were isolated. Negative nucleocapsid antibody tests before and after vaccination confirmed no previous SARS-CoV-2 infection. The table came from immunoSEQ multiplex PCR; TCRdb's copy has only in-frame clones and leaves some out. The sample lists about 27,000 clones, roughly two thirds occurring once.

V is TRBV28 and J is TRBJ1-2, with TRBD1 as a possible D gene (5 bases). The sequenced sample was CD4+ T cells from PBMCs cultured with SARS-CoV-2 spike peptides, obtained before COVID-19 vaccination. This clonotype originated in a human donor who received a COVID-19 vaccine. The CDR3 loop is CASSARRQRTYGYTF. The CDR3 DNA sequence: TGTGCCAGCAGTGCCCGTCGACAGAGAACCTATGGCTACACCTTC.